This T cell receptor (beta chain) was captured in a study of graft-versus-host responses after intestinal transplantation. Study at large: Transplants given to recipients were multivisceral, liver-intestinal, or isolated intestinal. Study observations and caveats: GvH clones turned up in recipient marrow; some had shown up first in ileum or blood.

From germline, CDR1 is SGDLS and CDR2 YYNGEE. Trimming left V 6 bases short and J 0 bases short, with 10 bases between. CDR3 length: 15 amino acids. The method was immunoSEQ multiplex PCR; TCRdb's version includes in-frame clones alone and lacks a portion of them. The repertoire holds about 14,000 clones, with about 93% as singletons. Concerning this clone itself: The target antigen is unknown.

The chain employs TRBV9 and TRBJ2-6; no clear D. Here the sequenced sample was PBMCs, taken 9 days after transplant. This receptor was taken from a human patient who received an intestinal transplant, so some T cells may come from the graft donor. The chain's CDR3 is CASTGQLSGANVLTF. The CDR3 DNA reads as TGTGCCAGCACCGGGCAGCTCTCTGGGGCCAACGTCCTGACTTTC.